The rows below give T cell receptor beta chains drawn from one sample of a study of blood T cells in healthy people across ages. Via MiXCR, TCRdb re-called the 5' RACE reads, giving one row per CDR3 protein. The sample has 920,000 or so distinct CDR3 sequences; under 55% are singletons. The sequenced material came from blood. These receptors all stem from a woman aged 55-69 years in good health. The CDR3 runs from the conserved cysteine through the conserved F or W. Each record gives: clone size, J gene, D gene, V gene, CDR3 length, CDR3 DNA, CDR3 protein. The D gene is left open where the match is weak. The size of a clone is reported for some rows only, either as once, few or many, or as a class for expanded clones.

NA TRBJ2-5 TRBD1 TRBV29-1 13 TGCGGAGCGATTTCAGGGGGCGGAGAGACCCAGTACTTC CGAISGGGETQYF
few TRBJ2-2 TRBD1 TRBV27 15 TGTGCCAGCAGATACAGGGGGCGGAACACCGGGGAGCTGTTTTTT CASRYRGRNTGELFF
few TRBJ1-1 NA TRBV20-1 12 TGCAGTGCTAGTAGCAGTTACACTGAAGCTTTCTTT CSASSSYTEAFF
NA TRBJ2-3 NA TRBV7-9 13 TGTGCCGTGGGGAACCGTGGCACAGATACGCAGTATTTT CAVGNRGTDTQYF
once TRBJ2-7 NA TRBV15 15 TGTGCCACCAGCAGAGACGGACCTTCCTACAATGAGCAGTACTTC CATSRDGPSYNEQYF
NA TRBJ2-2 TRBD2 TRBV6-8 14 TGTGCCAGCAGGATGACTAGCCACACCGGGGAGCTGTTTTTT CASRMTSHTGELFF
NA TRBJ2-5 TRBD1 TRBV10-3 14 TGTGCCATCAGTGACCGACAGGGAAGCTATGAGCGGTACTTC CAISDRQGSYERYF
NA TRBJ2-6 TRBD1 TRBV27 16 TGTGCCAGCCGGGACAGTTACTCCTCTGGGGCCAACGTCCTGACTTTC CASRDSYSSGANVLTF
NA TRBJ2-5 NA TRBV12-3/TRBV12-4 14 TGTGCCAGCAGTTGGGTAGGGGGGTTTGAGACCCAGTACTTC CASSWVGGFETQYF
many TRBJ2-7 TRBD2 TRBV20-1 15 TGCAGTGCTAGACCCGGGACTAGCGGGCATTACGAGCAGTACTTC CSARPGTSGHYEQYF
few TRBJ2-5 TRBD1 TRBV7-9 14 TGTGCCAGCAGCCAACAGGGGGCGGAAGAGACCCAGTACTTC CASSQQGAEETQYF
NA TRBJ2-5 NA TRBV20-1 16 TGCAGTGCAGACGGGGCGGGATTGAGAGATCAAGAGACCCAGTACTTC CSADGAGLRDQETQYF
NA TRBJ2-3 NA TRBV7-9 15 TGTGCCAGCAGCTTAGATGGCGGGACCACAGATACGCAGTATTTT CASSLDGGTTDTQYF
few TRBJ2-1 TRBD2 TRBV5-1 15 TGCGCCAGCAGTCCCGGGACTAGCGGGATTAATGAGCAGTTCTTC CASSPGTSGINEQFF
few TRBJ1-1 NA TRBV6-2/TRBV6-3 12 TGTGCCAGCAGCCGCCCGGGACAAACAGCTTTCTTT CASSRPGQTAFF
few TRBJ2-3 NA TRBV20-1 13 TGCAGTGCCCGGGACTCCATACGCGATACGCAGTATTTT CSARDSIRDTQYF
NA TRBJ2-5 NA TRBV3-1 14 TGTGCCAGCAGCAACAGGGTGGTAGGGGAGACCCAGTACTTC CASSNRVVGETQYF
NA TRBJ2-2 NA TRBV9 15 TGTGCCAGCAGCGTAGCTTACCGGGGGACCGGGGAGCTGTTTTTT CASSVAYRGTGELFF